The present entry profiles one TCR beta chain with its context. Profiled with immunoSEQ multiplex PCR; TCRdb holds only in-frame clones, not every one. In the table there are 200,000 to 300,000 clones, under 85% of which are singletons. This entry belongs to a study of blood T cell repertoires in COVID-19. Study as a whole: Samples representing acute and convalescent COVID-19 were sourced from the United States, Italy and Spain.

V lost 2 bases and J lost 4, with 17 bases in between. This CDR3 has 16 residues. In germline, CDR1 is LGHDT, CDR2 YNNKEL (reference sequence). The material sequenced was peripheral blood. V and J are TRBV3-1 (or the pseudogene TRBV3-2) and TRBJ2-5; D is perhaps TRBD1 (5 bases). The sequence derives from a human donor in a cohort sampled during active COVID-19. The CDR3 loop reads CASSQPPGRVGETQYF. In DNA, the CDR3 is TGTGCCAGCAGCCAACCCCCAGGCAGGGTAGGAGAGACCCAGTACTTC.